A selection of T cell receptor beta chains follows, all from one sample in a study of early T cells in non-severe SARS-CoV-2 infection. TCRdb called the 5' RACE reads again in MiXCR, with one record for every CDR3 protein. Of approximately 50,000 distinct CDR3 sequences in the sample, about 9.3% were seen once. The sequenced sample consisted of whole blood. The source is an adult who was a healthcare worker with PCR-confirmed SARS-CoV-2 infection or an uninfected control (not recorded which). CDR3s include the opening cysteine and the closing phenylalanine or tryptophan.

V gene: TRBV4-3; J gene: TRBJ2-7; CDR3 protein: CASSQDLTDGTYEQYF
V gene: TRBV6-2/TRBV6-3; J gene: TRBJ2-1; CDR3 protein: CASSPGLANEQFF
V gene: TRBV15; J gene: TRBJ1-1; CDR3 protein: CATSNRAGNTEAFF
V gene: TRBV12-3/TRBV12-4; J gene: TRBJ2-2; CDR3 protein: CASRYRTATGELFF
V gene: TRBV27; J gene: TRBJ2-2; CDR3 protein: CASRGTGNTGELFF
V gene: TRBV12-3/TRBV12-4; J gene: TRBJ2-7; CDR3 protein: CASSFRGREQYF
V gene: TRBV28; J gene: TRBJ2-1; CDR3 protein: CASSFGEFYEQFF
V gene: TRBV15; J gene: TRBJ1-3; CDR3 protein: CATSRDRGGNTIYF
V gene: TRBV28; J gene: TRBJ2-3; CDR3 protein: CASTFNHGTSGRNAASTDTQYF
V gene: TRBV11-1; J gene: TRBJ2-5; CDR3 protein: CASGTSGQETQYF
V gene: TRBV20-1; J gene: TRBJ2-7; CDR3 protein: CSANRDRPYEQYF
V gene: TRBV10-3; J gene: TRBJ2-1; CDR3 protein: CAAFGGPYNEQFF
V gene: TRBV6-5; J gene: TRBJ2-1; CDR3 protein: CASRPDFDRPYNEQFF
V gene: TRBV6-2/TRBV6-3; J gene: TRBJ1-1; CDR3 protein: CASRTTGARSNTEAFF
V gene: TRBV15; J gene: TRBJ1-2; CDR3 protein: CATSRAGQASDYGYTF
V gene: TRBV7-2; J gene: TRBJ2-7; CDR3 protein: CASSLMLAGAKNEQYF
V gene: TRBV7-2; J gene: TRBJ2-3; CDR3 protein: CASSWTSGRPPDTQYF
V gene: TRBV5-1; J gene: TRBJ1-1; CDR3 protein: CASSLVQGANTEAFF
V gene: TRBV28; J gene: TRBJ2-2; CDR3 protein: CASSLVRYNTGELFF
V gene: TRBV12-3/TRBV12-4; J gene: TRBJ1-1; CDR3 protein: CASSPTGIRTEAFF
V gene: TRBV2; J gene: TRBJ2-1; CDR3 protein: CANMVGTSGYNEQFF
V gene: TRBV6-5; J gene: TRBJ2-6; CDR3 protein: CASTAFGANVLTF
V gene: TRBV12-3/TRBV12-4; J gene: TRBJ2-2; CDR3 protein: CASSARHLAGFSLETGELFF
V gene: TRBV6-5; J gene: TRBJ2-1; CDR3 protein: CASSLLAGSDEQFF
V gene: TRBV27; J gene: TRBJ2-7; CDR3 protein: CASSSPSGSRNEQYF
V gene: TRBV5-5; J gene: TRBJ2-2; CDR3 protein: CASSLVPGQGAGELFF
V gene: TRBV9; J gene: TRBJ2-7; CDR3 protein: CASSVTQGGYEQYF
V gene: TRBV9; J gene: TRBJ2-4; CDR3 protein: CASSAWGLAENIQYF
V gene: TRBV4-3; J gene: TRBJ1-3; CDR3 protein: CASSQDWGTIYF
V gene: TRBV7-2; J gene: TRBJ1-1; CDR3 protein: CASSLVAGAFTAEAFF
V gene: TRBV28; J gene: TRBJ2-1; CDR3 protein: CASSSLPTSGPINEQFF
V gene: TRBV4-1; J gene: TRBJ2-1; CDR3 protein: CASSQSGTSDNEQFF
V gene: TRBV11-2; J gene: TRBJ2-3; CDR3 protein: CASSSSGRPDTQYF
V gene: TRBV6-5; J gene: TRBJ1-2; CDR3 protein: CASSRTGRFGGYTF
V gene: TRBV5-1; J gene: TRBJ2-7; CDR3 protein: CASSLMASSYEQYF
V gene: TRBV7-9; J gene: TRBJ2-7; CDR3 protein: CASSQGGNSYEQYF
V gene: TRBV5-6; J gene: TRBJ2-6; CDR3 protein: CASSSGQPHSIGANVLTF
V gene: TRBV28; J gene: TRBJ1-4; CDR3 protein: CASSLTGAATNEKLFF
V gene: TRBV29-1; J gene: TRBJ2-1; CDR3 protein: CSVVPSGTASYNEQFF
V gene: TRBV24-1; J gene: TRBJ1-5; CDR3 protein: CATSDFRDTSNQPQHF
V gene: TRBV5-6; J gene: TRBJ1-1; CDR3 protein: CASSGQGEGTEAFF
V gene: TRBV28; J gene: TRBJ2-7; CDR3 protein: CASSLAGQGTHEQYF
V gene: TRBV28; J gene: TRBJ2-7; CDR3 protein: CASGPVWGSNYEQYF
V gene: TRBV5-4; J gene: TRBJ2-1; CDR3 protein: CASSLVGAGNEQFF